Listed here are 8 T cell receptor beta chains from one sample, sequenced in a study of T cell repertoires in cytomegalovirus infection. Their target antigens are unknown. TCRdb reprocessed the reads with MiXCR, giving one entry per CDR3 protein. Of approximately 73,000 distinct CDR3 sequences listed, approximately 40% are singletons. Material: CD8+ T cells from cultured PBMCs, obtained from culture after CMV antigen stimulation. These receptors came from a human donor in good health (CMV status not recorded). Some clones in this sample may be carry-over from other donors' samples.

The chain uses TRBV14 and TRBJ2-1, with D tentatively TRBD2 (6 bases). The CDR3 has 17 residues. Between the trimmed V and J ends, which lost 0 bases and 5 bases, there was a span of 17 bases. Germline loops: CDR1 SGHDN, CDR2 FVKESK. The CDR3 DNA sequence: TGTGCCAGCAGCCAAGAACAGTGGCTAGCGAATCACAATGAGCAGTTCTTC. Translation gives CASSQEQWLANHNEQFF.

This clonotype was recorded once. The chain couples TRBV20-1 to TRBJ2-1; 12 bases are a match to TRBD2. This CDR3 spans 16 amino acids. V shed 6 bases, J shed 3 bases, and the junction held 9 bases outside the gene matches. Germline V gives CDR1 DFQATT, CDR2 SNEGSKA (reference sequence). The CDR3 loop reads CSAMKLAGGLYNEQFF. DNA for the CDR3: TGCAGTGCCATGAAACTAGCGGGGGGCCTCTACAATGAGCAGTTCTTC.

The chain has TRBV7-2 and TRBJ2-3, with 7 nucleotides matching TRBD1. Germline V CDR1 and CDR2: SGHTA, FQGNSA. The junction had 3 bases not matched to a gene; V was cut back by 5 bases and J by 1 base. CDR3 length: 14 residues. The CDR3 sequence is CASSPGQGTDTQYF. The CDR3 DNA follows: TGTGCCAGCAGCCCCGGACAGGGCACAGATACGCAGTATTTT.

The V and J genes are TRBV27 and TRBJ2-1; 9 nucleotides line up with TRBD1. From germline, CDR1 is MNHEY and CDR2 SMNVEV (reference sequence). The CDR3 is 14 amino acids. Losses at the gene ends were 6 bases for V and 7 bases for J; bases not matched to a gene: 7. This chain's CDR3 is CASSPRDRANEQFF. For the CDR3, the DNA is TGTGCCAGCAGCCCGCGGGACAGGGCGAATGAGCAGTTCTTC.

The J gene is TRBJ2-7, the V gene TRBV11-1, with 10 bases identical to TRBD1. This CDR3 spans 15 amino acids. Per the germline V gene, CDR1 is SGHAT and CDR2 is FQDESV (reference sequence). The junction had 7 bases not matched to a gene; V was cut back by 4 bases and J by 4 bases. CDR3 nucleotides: TGTGCCAGCAGCTCCACGACAGGGGGCGGATACGAGCAGTACTTC. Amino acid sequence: CASSSTTGGGYEQYF.

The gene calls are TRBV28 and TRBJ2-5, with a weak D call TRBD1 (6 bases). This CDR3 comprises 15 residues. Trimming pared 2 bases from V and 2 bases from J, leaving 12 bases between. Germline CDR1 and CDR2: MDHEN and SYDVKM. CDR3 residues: CASSLDRDKQETQYF. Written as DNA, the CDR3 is TGTGCCAGCAGTTTAGACCGGGACAAGCAAGAGACCCAGTACTTC.

The CDR3 region has the DNA TGTGCCAGCAGTTTATCAGGGGGCAGGTCCTATGGCTACACCTTC. Its protein is CASSLSGGRSYGYTF. This sequence joins TRBV27 and TRBJ1-2; 7 bases fit TRBD1. V gave up 0 bases and J gave up 4 bases; unmatched junction bases: 5. Germline V CDR1 and CDR2: MNHEY, SMNVEV (reference sequence). The CDR3 sequence is 15 residues long.

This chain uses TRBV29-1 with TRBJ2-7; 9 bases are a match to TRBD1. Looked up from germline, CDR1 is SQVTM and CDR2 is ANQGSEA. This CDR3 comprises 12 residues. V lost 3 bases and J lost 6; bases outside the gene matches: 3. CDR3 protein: CSVELTGGEQYF. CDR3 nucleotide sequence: TGCAGCGTTGAGCTGACAGGGGGCGAGCAGTACTTC.